These 30 T cell receptor beta chains share one sample of origin, sequenced in a study of molecular identifiers for immune sequencing clone quantification. TCRdb reprocessed the PCR reads with MiXCR, giving one entry per CDR3 protein. The sample holds 250,000 to 400,000 distinct CDR3 sequences, roughly a fifth seen once. Sequencing was carried out using naive CD8+ T cells from blood, with Jurkat cell RNA spiked in. Subset given: FACS-sorted CD8+CD4-CCR7+CD45RA+ naive T cells. These receptors came from a human donor in good health. Some libraries in this study had Jurkat cell RNA spiked in.

The rearrangement uses TRBV3-1 and TRBJ1-2; D uncertain. CDR3 length: 14 amino acids. Germline V gene data show CDR1 as LGHDT and CDR2 as YNNKEL (reference sequence). V was shortened by 2 bases and J by 4 bases, with 11 bases between the two germline ends. CDR3 loop: CASSQSTAGYGYTF. CDR3 in DNA: TGTGCCAGCAGCCAAAGTACAGCCGGCTATGGCTACACCTTC. Drawing the rest from reference TRBV3-1 and TRBJ1-2, the complete variable domain is DTAVSQTPKYLVTQMGNDKSIKCEQNLGHDTMYWYKQDSKKFLKIMFSYNNKELIINETVPNRFSPKSPDKAHLNLHINSLELGDSAVYFCASSQSTAGYGYTFGSGTRLTVV.

In regard to this clonotype: A much larger clone lies a single base off, so this may be a read error. V and J are TRBV5-1 and TRBJ2-3; 9 bases map to TRBD2. The CDR3 spans 16 residues. Germline V lookup: CDR1 SGHRS, CDR2 YFSETQ. CDR3 bases: TGCGCCAGCAGCTTGGCTAGCGGGGTCGTTGCGGATATGCAGTATTTT. This sequence encodes CASSLASGVVADMQYF.

This clonotype was seen repeatedly, ten times or more. The rearrangement uses TRBV4-3 and TRBJ2-5; tentative D call: TRBD1 (6 bases). Germline CDR1 reads LGHNA; CDR2 reads YSLEER. This CDR3 comprises 14 residues. V was cut by 1 base and J by 1 base, with 7 bases left in between. DNA of the CDR3: TGCGCCAGCAGCCAAGCGACAGGCCAAGAGACCCAGTACTTC. The encoded protein is CASSQATGQETQYF.

This clonotype appeared once. A much larger clone is a single base away; this may be a read error. V usage is TRBV7-8 and J usage is TRBJ2-1; D not resolved. Germline V CDR1 and CDR2: SGHVS, FQNEAQ. This CDR3 is built from 16 residues. The CDR3 loop is CASSSDSGSSRNERFF. The DNA of the CDR3 is TGTGCCAGCAGCTCAGATTCCGGCTCCTCCCGGAATGAGCGGTTCTTC.

As for this clonotype: A much larger clone differs from this one at a single base, so this may be a read error. The V and J genes are TRBV4-3 and TRBJ1-5; D gene unclear. CDR3 length: 15 amino acids. CDR1 and CDR2 from the germline V gene are LGHNA and YSLEER. In DNA, the CDR3 is TGCGCCAGCGGCCAAGATCGTCTGGTTGGGCAGCCCCAGCATTTT. As protein: CASGQDRLVGQPQHF.

V gene TRBV12-3 or TRBV12-4 combines with J gene TRBJ1-5; possible D gene TRBD1, 6 bases. V was pared by 2 bases and J by 3 bases, with 14 bases between. CDR3 length: 16 residues. The CDR3 spells CASSLFRGGNNQPQHF. In DNA form, the CDR3 reads TGTGCCAGCAGTTTATTCAGGGGAGGGAACAATCAGCCCCAGCATTTT.

In its sample, this clonotype was seen once. One base away lies a much larger clone, so this may be a sequencing read error. The chain carries TRBV2 and TRBJ2-3, with TRBD2 matching over 11 bases. The CDR3 runs 18 residues. The germline gives CDR1 SNHLY, CDR2 FYNNEI. The V and J ends lost 7 bases and 5 bases, in that order; junction bases with no gene match: 17. The CDR3 coding sequence is TGTGCCAGCATGGGGGGGTCCATACTAGCGGGAGAAGGAGATACGCAGTATTTT. Translated: CASMGGSILAGEGDTQYF.

This clonotype was observed a few times. J is TRBJ1-1 and V is TRBV11-1; no reliable D call. Germline values: CDR1 SGHAT, CDR2 FQDESV (reference sequence). The CDR3 is made up of 16 amino acids. Trimming took 1 base from V and 3 from J, leaving 15 bases between them. The CDR3 reads CASSLEAPALHTEAFF. In DNA, the CDR3 is TGTGCCAGCAGCTTAGAAGCTCCGGCCTTGCACACTGAAGCTTTCTTT.

A word on this clonotype: A much larger clone differs by one base, so this may be a read error. The chain links TRBV4-3 to TRBJ1-1; D gene uncertain. Germline V gene sequence: CDR1 LGHNA, CDR2 YSLEER. This CDR3 contains 16 residues. CDR3 sequence reads: CASSQGSAGPNTGAFF. DNA for the CDR3: TGCGCCAGCAGCCAAGGATCAGCAGGCCCGAACACTGGAGCTTTCTTT.

Regarding this clonotype: This may come from a read error, since a much larger clone is one base off. The CDR3 carries no conserved terminal phenylalanine or tryptophan, so it likely arises from a read error. The V call is TRBV6-6, the J call TRBJ1-1, with D tentatively TRBD1 (6 bases). The CDR3 loop spans 16 amino acids. Trimming shortened V by 6 bases and J by 6 bases, and 23 bases separated the two germline ends. Per germline, CDR1 MNHNY and CDR2 SVGAGI (reference sequence). The CDR3 bases are TGTGCCAGCAGCCCGGTTGGGGGGGGCTGGTTGGCTGAAGCTTTCTCT. Its protein is CASSPVGGGWLAEAFS.

This clonotype occurred a few times. This sequence joins TRBV7-9 and TRBJ1-1; a possible D gene is TRBD1 (6 bases). V was pared by 8 bases and J by 2 bases, with 27 bases between. Germline-derived CDR1 and CDR2 are SEHNR and FQNEAQ (reference sequence). The CDR3 is 18 residues long. For the CDR3, the DNA is TGTGCCAGCGGAGGCGACACTATCGAGGACAGAAAAAACACTGAAGCTTTCTTT. Its translation is CASGGDTIEDRKNTEAFF.

This clonotype was detected only a few times. This chain connects TRBV19 to TRBJ1-1; 7 bases align to TRBD1. This CDR3 contains 12 residues. The trim removed 7 bases at V and 4 bases at J, leaving 3 bases unmatched. The germline V gene encodes CDR1 LNHDA and CDR2 SQIVND (reference sequence). The chain's CDR3 is CASTRGITEAFF. The CDR3 nucleotides are TGTGCCAGTACCAGGGGGATCACTGAAGCTTTCTTT.

This clonotype came up many times. The chain combines TRBV2 with TRBJ2-5; a weak D match, TRBD2 (6 bases). The CDR3 is 13 amino acids. V was trimmed by 11 bases and J by 4 bases, leaving 17 bases between them. Germline CDR1 is SNHLY and CDR2 is FYNNEI. The DNA for the CDR3 is TGTGCCGCCCCGGGGGAGGATGGAGAGACCCAGTACTTC. As protein: CAAPGEDGETQYF.

As for this clonotype: The CDR3 does not end in the conserved phenylalanine or tryptophan, so this is likely a read error. The V and J genes are TRBV7-9 and TRBJ2-3, with 7 bases that match TRBD2. The J segment lost 3 bases and the V segment lost 8 bases, leaving 8 bases of the junction unmatched. Germline V gene sequence: CDR1 SEHNR, CDR2 FQNEAQ (reference sequence). The CDR3 is made up of 14 amino acids. CDR3 sequence reads: CASSISGGTDTQYL. The CDR3 nucleotides read TGTGCCAGCTCGATATCGGGGGGTACAGATACGCAGTATCTT.

In its sample, this clonotype was seen many times. The chain has TRBV4-1 and TRBJ2-4, with D uncertain. V dropped 0 bases and J dropped 6 bases, with 3 bases sitting between them. The CDR3 is 12 amino acids. CDR1 is MGHRA and CDR2 is YSYEKL in the germline V gene. The CDR3 loop is CASSQEGNIQYF. CDR3 bases: TGCGCCAGCAGCCAAGAGGGAAACATTCAGTACTTC.

This clonotype was seen at least ten times. The chain uses TRBV12-3 or TRBV12-4 and TRBJ2-3; either TRBD1 or TRBD2 may fit D (7 bases each). V shed 5 bases and J shed 3 bases, with 12 bases lying between them. CDR3 length: 14 amino acids. Here the CDR3 reads CASSAGGGTDTQYF. DNA for the CDR3: TGTGCCAGCAGTGCAGGGGGGGGGACAGATACGCAGTATTTT.

This clonotype was seen at least ten times. This chain links TRBV5-6 with TRBJ2-3; D unclear. Germline V CDR1 and CDR2: SGHDT, YYEEEE. V lost 4 bases, J lost 6 bases, and 12 bases lay in between. The CDR3 is 13 residues long. This CDR3 reads CASSPEAVDTQYF. The CDR3 DNA reads as TGTGCCAGCAGCCCCGAGGCAGTTGATACGCAGTATTTT.

This clonotype occurred many times. This chain uses TRBV5-4 with TRBJ2-7, with 7 bases identical to TRBD1. V shed 0 bases, J shed 5 bases, and the junction held 5 bases outside the gene matches. The CDR3 extends over 14 amino acids. Germline assignment: CDR1 SGHNT and CDR2 YYREEE (reference sequence). CDR3 DNA: TGTGCCAGCAGCTTGGAGGGGGCCCGGCACGAGCAGTACTTC. This sequence encodes CASSLEGARHEQYF.

This clonotype has at least ten counts. The rearrangement uses TRBV27 and TRBJ2-3; D is uncertain. The V gene's germline CDR1 is MNHEY and CDR2 SMNVEV (reference sequence). Trimming cost V 2 bases and J 1 base, with 13 bases left between them. This CDR3 contains 16 residues. In DNA, the CDR3 is TGTGCCAGCAGTTTAGTTGGGGTCGAGGGCACAGATACGCAGTATTTT. The encoded protein is CASSLVGVEGTDTQYF.

This clonotype was seen ten or more times. The chain has TRBV5-6 and TRBJ1-4; possibly TRBD1 for D (5 bases). CDR3 length equals 13 residues. Germline values: CDR1 SGHDT, CDR2 YYEEEE. The germline V and J ends were trimmed by 3 bases and 10 bases, with 13 bases remaining between them. This CDR3 is CASSSGLPGKLFF. For the CDR3, the DNA is TGTGCCAGCAGCTCGGGACTTCCTGGAAAACTGTTTTTT.

There are many counts of this clonotype. The chain combines TRBV4-1 with TRBJ2-3, with D tentatively TRBD2 (6 bases). Trimming left V 0 bases short and J 0 bases short, with 10 bases between. Germline CDR1 MGHRA, CDR2 YSYEKL. The CDR3 runs to 16 residues. The CDR3 here is CASSQEDGSSTDTQYF. CDR3 DNA sequence: TGCGCCAGCAGCCAAGAGGACGGGAGCAGCACAGATACGCAGTATTTT.

This clonotype was observed a handful of times. The chain has TRBV6-5 and TRBJ2-1; D may match TRBD1 or TRBD2 (5 bases each). Between the trimmed V and J ends, which lost 2 bases and 3 bases, there was a span of 14 bases. CDR1 is MNHEY and CDR2 is SVGAGI in the germline V gene. The CDR3 totals 16 residues. The CDR3 sequence is CASSYAGTPIYNEQFF. The DNA for the CDR3 is TGTGCCAGCAGTTACGCCGGGACCCCAATCTACAATGAGCAGTTCTTC.

This clonotype occurred many times. The chain joins TRBV20-1 to TRBJ2-7, with no clear D. The length of the CDR3 is 12 residues. V dropped 1 base and J dropped 1 base, with 5 bases sitting between them. CDR1 and CDR2 from the germline V gene are DFQATT and SNEGSKA (reference sequence). The CDR3 loop reads CSARGLSYEQYF. In DNA, the CDR3 is TGCAGTGCTAGAGGACTGTCCTACGAGCAGTACTTC.

This clonotype is a singleton in its sample. A clone one base away is much larger, so this may be a read error. This chain joins TRBV4-2 and TRBJ1-5; a possible D gene is TRBD1 (5 bases). Germline loops: CDR1 LGHNA, CDR2 YNFKEQ. The CDR3 is 16 residues long. CDR3 region: CASSPYGTSSKQPQHF. CDR3 nucleotides: TGTGCCAGCAGCCCCTACGGGACCTCTAGCAAACAGCCCCAGCATTTT.

This clonotype was observed many times. This sequence joins TRBV6-2 or TRBV6-3 and TRBJ2-5; 8 positions agree with TRBD2. The CDR3 extends over 12 amino acids. The trim removed 7 bases at V and 5 bases at J, leaving 3 bases unmatched. Germline CDR1 MNHEY, CDR2 SVGEGT. CDR3 region: CASTSGGETQYF. CDR3 DNA sequence: TGTGCCAGCACCAGCGGGGGTGAGACCCAGTACTTC.

This clonotype was seen at least ten times. The chain recombines TRBV5-1 with TRBJ1-1, with D maybe TRBD1 (6 bases). The CDR3 runs 15 residues. CDR1 and CDR2 (germline): SGHRS, YFSETQ. The V and J ends lost 4 bases and 0 bases respectively, with 13 bases between them. The CDR3 sequence: CASSPGTNMNTEAFF. The CDR3 region has the DNA TGCGCCAGCAGCCCCGGGACAAACATGAACACTGAAGCTTTCTTT.

As regards this clonotype: One end of the junction is discordant with germline, which a read error may explain. The chain carries TRBV4-1 and TRBJ2-7; TRBD1 agrees at 8 bases. Germline CDR1 is MGHRA and CDR2 is YSYEKL. This CDR3 contains 12 residues. The CDR3 sequence is CASGQGTGGLYF. CDR3 nucleotides: TGCGCCAGCGGCCAAGGGACAGGCGGCCTGTACTTC.

This clonotype appeared many times. This chain connects TRBV7-9 to TRBJ1-1, with D tentatively TRBD1 (5 bases). The CDR3 length is 18 residues. The germline V and J ends were trimmed by 5 bases and 1 base, with 23 bases remaining between them. Germline CDR1 reads SEHNR; CDR2 reads FQNEAQ (reference sequence). CDR3 nucleotide sequence: TGTGCCAGCAGCAGGGTAAGAGGGACCGAAGTAACGAACACTGAAGCTTTCTTT. Its translation is CASSRVRGTEVTNTEAFF.

This clonotype came up many times. J is TRBJ2-5 and V is TRBV7-9; 7 bases agree with TRBD2. CDR1 is SEHNR, CDR2 FQNEAQ, per germline (reference sequence). The CDR3 loop spans 16 amino acids. V shed 0 bases, J shed 2 bases, and the junction held 6 bases outside the gene matches. This CDR3 is CASSLAAGGIQETQYF. CDR3 coding DNA: TGTGCCAGCAGCTTAGCTGCCGGGGGGATTCAAGAGACCCAGTACTTC.

The chain links TRBV13 to TRBJ2-7; 12 nucleotides align to TRBD2. V shed 3 bases and J 8 bases; nucleotides not matched to a gene: 5. The CDR3 has 14 residues. The V gene's germline CDR1 is PRHDT and CDR2 FYEKMQ (reference sequence). CDR3 DNA sequence: TGTGCCAGCAGCTTGACTAGCGGGAGCCACAAGCAGTACTTC. Encoded protein: CASSLTSGSHKQYF.